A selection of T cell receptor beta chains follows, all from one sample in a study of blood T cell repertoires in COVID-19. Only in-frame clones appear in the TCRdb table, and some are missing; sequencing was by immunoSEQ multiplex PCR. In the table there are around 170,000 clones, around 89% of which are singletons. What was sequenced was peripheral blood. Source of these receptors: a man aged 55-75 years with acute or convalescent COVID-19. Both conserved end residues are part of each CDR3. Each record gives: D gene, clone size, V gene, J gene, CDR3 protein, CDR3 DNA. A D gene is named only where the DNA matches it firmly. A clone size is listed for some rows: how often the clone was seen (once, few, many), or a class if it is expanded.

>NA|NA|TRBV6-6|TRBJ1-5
CASNNIVGNQPQHF
TGTGCCAGCAACAACATCGTGGGCAATCAGCCCCAGCATTTT
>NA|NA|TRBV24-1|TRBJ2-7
CATSEPLSYEQYF
TGTGCCACCAGTGAGCCGCTATCCTACGAGCAGTACTTC
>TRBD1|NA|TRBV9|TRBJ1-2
CASSVARGDYGYTF
TGTGCCAGCAGCGTAGCCAGGGGGGACTATGGCTACACCTTC
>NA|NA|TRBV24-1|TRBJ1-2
CATSDTYQVGAGGYTF
TGTGCCACCAGTGACACATACCAGGTCGGTGCAGGTGGCTACACCTTC
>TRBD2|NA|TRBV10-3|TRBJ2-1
CAISQAGGPGEQFF
TGTGCCATCAGTCAAGCGGGGGGGCCAGGTGAGCAGTTCTTC
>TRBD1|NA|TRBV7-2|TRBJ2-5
CASSSSTGTGGQETQYF
TGTGCCAGCAGCTCCTCAACCGGGACAGGGGGCCAAGAGACCCAGTACTTC
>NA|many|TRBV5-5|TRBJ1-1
CASSLLSGTEAFF
TGTGCCAGCAGCTTGTTGTCAGGTACTGAAGCTTTCTTT
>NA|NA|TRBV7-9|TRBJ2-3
CASSLADRGTDTQYF
TGTGCCAGCAGCTTAGCGGACCGGGGTACAGATACGCAGTATTTT
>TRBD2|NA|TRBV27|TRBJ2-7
CASSSPGEGLAAYEQYF
TGTGCCAGCAGTTCTCCCGGGGAGGGACTAGCGGCCTACGAGCAGTACTTC
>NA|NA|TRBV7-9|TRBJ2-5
CASSLATGHYQETQYF
TGTGCCAGCAGCTTAGCTACGGGACATTACCAAGAGACCCAGTACTTC
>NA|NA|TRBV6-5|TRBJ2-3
CASSPKRGDTQYF
TGTGCCAGCAGTCCTAAACGGGGAGATACGCAGTATTTT
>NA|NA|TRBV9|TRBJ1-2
CASSVTGQINYGYTF
TGTGCCAGCAGCGTAACCGGACAGATTAACTATGGCTACACCTTC
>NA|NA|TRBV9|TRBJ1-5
CASSVGIEGGQPQHF
TGTGCCAGCAGCGTAGGCATTGAGGGCGGTCAGCCCCAGCATTTT
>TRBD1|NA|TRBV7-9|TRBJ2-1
CASSIQPGQGVPGVFF
TGTGCCAGCAGCATACAACCGGGACAGGGGGTCCCCGGCGTCTTCTTC
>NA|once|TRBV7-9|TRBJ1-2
CASSLWTDRYGYTF
TGTGCCAGCAGCTTATGGACAGATCGCTATGGCTACACCTTC
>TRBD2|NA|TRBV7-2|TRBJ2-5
CASSPGLAGGETQYF
TGTGCCAGCAGCCCTGGACTAGCGGGAGGGGAGACCCAGTACTTC
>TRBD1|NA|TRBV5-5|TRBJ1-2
CASSLDAPGQGIGYTF
TGTGCCAGCAGCTTGGACGCGCCGGGACAGGGGATTGGCTACACCTTC
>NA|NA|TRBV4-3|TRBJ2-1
CASSQDTGTYNEQFF
TGCGCCAGCAGCCAGGATACCGGGACCTACAATGAGCAGTTCTTC
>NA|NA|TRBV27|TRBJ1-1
CASSLSISNTEAFF
TGTGCCAGCAGTTTAAGCATATCGAACACTGAAGCTTTCTTT
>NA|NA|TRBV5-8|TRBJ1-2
CASSRYLYGYTF
TGTGCCAGCAGCCGTTATCTCTATGGCTACACCTTC
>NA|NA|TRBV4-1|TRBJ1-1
CASSQDYRSMNTEAFF
TGCGCCAGCAGCCAAGACTACAGGAGCATGAACACTGAAGCTTTCTTT
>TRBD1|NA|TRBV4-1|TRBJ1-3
CASSSQGAAGNTIYF
TGCGCCAGCAGCTCACAGGGGGCGGCTGGAAACACCATATATTTT
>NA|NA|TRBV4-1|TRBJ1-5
CASSQAGTNQPQHF
TGCGCCAGCAGCCAAGCCGGGACTAATCAGCCCCAGCATTTT
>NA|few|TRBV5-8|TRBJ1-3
CASSFGRVGNTIYF
TGTGCCAGCAGCTTCGGCAGGGTGGGAAACACCATATATTTT
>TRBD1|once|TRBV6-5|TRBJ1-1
CASSYSVGRGQPEAFF
TGTGCCAGCAGTTACTCCGTGGGCAGGGGGCAACCTGAAGCTTTCTTT
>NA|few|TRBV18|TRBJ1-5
CASSPDGLNQPQHF
TGTGCCAGCTCACCAGACGGACTCAATCAGCCCCAGCATTTT
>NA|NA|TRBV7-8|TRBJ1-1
CASSFNFQGRTEAFF
TGTGCCAGCAGCTTCAACTTTCAGGGTAGGACTGAAGCTTTCTTT
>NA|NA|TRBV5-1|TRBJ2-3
CASSPTRVATDTQYF
TGCGCCAGCAGCCCGACGCGGGTCGCCACAGATACGCAGTATTTT
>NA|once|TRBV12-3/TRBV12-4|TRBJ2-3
CANGGTDTQYF
TGTGCCAACGGGGGAACAGATACGCAGTATTTT
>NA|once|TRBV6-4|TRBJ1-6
CASSREANSPLHF
TGTGCCAGCAGCCGGGAGGCAAATTCACCCCTCCACTTT
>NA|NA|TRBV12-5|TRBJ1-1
CASGSWLTGAMNTEAFF
TGTGCTAGTGGTTCCTGGTTGACAGGCGCCATGAACACTGAAGCTTTCTTT
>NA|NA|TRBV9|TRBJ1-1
CASSVVATAQGTEAFF
TGTGCCAGCAGCGTAGTGGCGACAGCCCAGGGCACTGAAGCTTTCTTT
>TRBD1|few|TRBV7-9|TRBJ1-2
CASSYRDSYGYTF
TGTGCCAGCAGCTACCGGGACAGCTATGGCTACACCTTC
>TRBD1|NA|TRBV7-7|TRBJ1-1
CASSSRQGDTEAFF
TGTGCCAGCAGCTCCAGGCAGGGGGACACTGAAGCTTTCTTT